This T cell receptor beta chain was captured by sequencing in a study of shared clonotypes between healthy human individuals. Sequenced by immunoSEQ multiplex PCR; TCRdb stores in-frame clones only, minus some. The data show around 2.5 million clones, 90% to 95% seen once. V gave up 1 base and J gave up 10 bases, with 11 bases separating them. Germline V gene lookup returns CDR1 MGHDK and CDR2 SYGVNS. The CDR3 is made up of 14 amino acids. Specimen: naive CD4+ T cells from PBMCs. Stated subset: CD45RA+ positively selected. The sequence was obtained from a man between 18 and 29 years old in good health. Some clones in this sample may be carry-over from other donors' samples. The V and J genes are TRBV25-1 and TRBJ1-6; D gene uncertain. The CDR3 DNA reads as TGTGCCAGCAGTGAATCAGAGGGAATCTCACCCCTCCACTTT. Its translation: CASSESEGISPLHF.